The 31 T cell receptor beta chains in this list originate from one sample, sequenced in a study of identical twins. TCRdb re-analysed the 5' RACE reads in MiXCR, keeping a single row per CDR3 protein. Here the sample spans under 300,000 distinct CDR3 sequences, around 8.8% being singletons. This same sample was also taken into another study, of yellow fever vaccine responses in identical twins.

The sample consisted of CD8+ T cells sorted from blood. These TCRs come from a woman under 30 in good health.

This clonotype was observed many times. CDR3 DNA sequence: TGTGCCAGCAGTTACTCGGACGGGAGCTACGAGCAGTACTTC. It is translated as CASSYSDGSYEQYF. V is TRBV6-5 and J is TRBJ2-7, with D perhaps matching TRBD2 (6 bases). CDR1 is MNHEY, CDR2 SVGAGI, per germline. Trimming removed 0 bases from V and 3 bases from J, with 9 bases in between. This CDR3 comprises 14 residues.

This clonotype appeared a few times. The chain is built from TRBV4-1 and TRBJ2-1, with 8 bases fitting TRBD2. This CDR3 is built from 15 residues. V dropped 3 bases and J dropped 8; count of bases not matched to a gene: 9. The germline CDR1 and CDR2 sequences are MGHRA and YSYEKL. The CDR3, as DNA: TGCGCCAGCAGCCAGTTTCGGGAGGGCAGGTATGAGCAGTTCTTC. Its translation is CASSQFREGRYEQFF.

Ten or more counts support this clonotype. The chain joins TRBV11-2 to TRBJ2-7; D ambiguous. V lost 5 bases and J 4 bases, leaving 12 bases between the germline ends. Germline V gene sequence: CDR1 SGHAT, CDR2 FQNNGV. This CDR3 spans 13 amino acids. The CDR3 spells CASSPGARYEQYF. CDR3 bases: TGTGCCAGCAGCCCTGGCGCTAGGTACGAGCAGTACTTC.

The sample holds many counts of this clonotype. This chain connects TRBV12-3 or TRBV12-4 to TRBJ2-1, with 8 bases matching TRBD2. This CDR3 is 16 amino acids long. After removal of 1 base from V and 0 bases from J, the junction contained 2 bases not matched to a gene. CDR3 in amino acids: CASSLGGGLSYNEQFF. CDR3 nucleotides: TGTGCCAGCAGTTTAGGCGGGGGGCTCTCCTACAATGAGCAGTTCTTC.

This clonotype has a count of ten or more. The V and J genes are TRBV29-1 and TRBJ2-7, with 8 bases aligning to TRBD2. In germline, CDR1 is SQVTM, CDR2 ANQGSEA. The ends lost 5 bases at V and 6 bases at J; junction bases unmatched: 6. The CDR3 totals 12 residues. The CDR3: CSVHSGGVEQYF. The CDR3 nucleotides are TGCAGCGTTCATTCGGGGGGGGTCGAGCAGTACTTC.

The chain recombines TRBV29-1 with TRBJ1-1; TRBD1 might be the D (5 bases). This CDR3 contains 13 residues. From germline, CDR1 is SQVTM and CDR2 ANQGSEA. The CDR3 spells CSGSKGRDTEAFF. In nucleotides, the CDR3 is TGCAGTGGAAGTAAGGGGAGGGACACTGAAGCTTTCTTT.

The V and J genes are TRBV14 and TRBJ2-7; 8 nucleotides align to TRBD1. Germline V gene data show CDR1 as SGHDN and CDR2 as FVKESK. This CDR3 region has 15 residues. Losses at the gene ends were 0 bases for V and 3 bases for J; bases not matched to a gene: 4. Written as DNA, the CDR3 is TGTGCCAGCAGCCAAGAACCCGGACAGGGCTACGAGCAGTACTTC. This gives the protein CASSQEPGQGYEQYF.

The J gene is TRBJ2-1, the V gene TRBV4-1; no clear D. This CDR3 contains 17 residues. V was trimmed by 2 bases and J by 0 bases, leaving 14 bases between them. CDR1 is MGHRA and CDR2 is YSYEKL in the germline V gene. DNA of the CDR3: TGCGCCAGCAGCCAAAACCCGGCCTTGAGCTCCTACAATGAGCAGTTCTTC. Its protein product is CASSQNPALSSYNEQFF.

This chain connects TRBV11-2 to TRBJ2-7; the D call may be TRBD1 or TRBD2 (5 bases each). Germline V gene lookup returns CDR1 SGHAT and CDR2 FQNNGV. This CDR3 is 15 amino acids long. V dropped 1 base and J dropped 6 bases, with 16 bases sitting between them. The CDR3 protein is CASSLAGRVDGEQYF. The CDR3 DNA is TGTGCCAGCAGCTTAGCGGGACGAGTAGACGGCGAGCAGTACTTC.

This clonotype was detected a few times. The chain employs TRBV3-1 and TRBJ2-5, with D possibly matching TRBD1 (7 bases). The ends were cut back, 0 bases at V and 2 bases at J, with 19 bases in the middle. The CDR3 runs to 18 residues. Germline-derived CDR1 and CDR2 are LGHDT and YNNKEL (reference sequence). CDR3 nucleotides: TGTGCCAGCAGCCAAGATCGAGCGCAGGGGGGCCCACAAGAGACCCAGTACTTC. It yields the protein CASSQDRAQGGPQETQYF.

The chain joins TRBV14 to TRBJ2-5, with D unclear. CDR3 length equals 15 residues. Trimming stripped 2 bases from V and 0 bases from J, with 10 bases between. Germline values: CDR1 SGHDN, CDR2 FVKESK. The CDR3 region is CASSQNFRHQETQYF. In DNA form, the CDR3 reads TGTGCCAGCAGCCAAAATTTTAGACACCAAGAGACCCAGTACTTC.

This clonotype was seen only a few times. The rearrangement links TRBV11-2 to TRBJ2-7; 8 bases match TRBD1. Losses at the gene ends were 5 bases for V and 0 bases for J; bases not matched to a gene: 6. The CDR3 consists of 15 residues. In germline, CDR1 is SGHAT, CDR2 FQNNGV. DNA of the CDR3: TGTGCCAGCAGCACCCCGGGACAGGTCTCCTACGAGCAGTACTTC. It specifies CASSTPGQVSYEQYF. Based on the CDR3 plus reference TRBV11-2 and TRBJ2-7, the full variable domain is EAGVAQSPRYKIIEKRQSVAFWCNPISGHATLYWYQQILGQGPKLLIQFQNNGVVDDSQLPKDRFSAERLKGVDSTLKIQPAKLEDSAVYLCASSTPGQVSYEQYFGPGTRLTVT.

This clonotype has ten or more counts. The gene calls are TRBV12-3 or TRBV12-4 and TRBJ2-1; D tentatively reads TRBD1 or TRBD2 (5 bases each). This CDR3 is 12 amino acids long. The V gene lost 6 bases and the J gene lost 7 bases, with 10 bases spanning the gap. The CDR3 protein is CASSRGENEQFF. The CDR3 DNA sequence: TGTGCCAGCAGCCGAGGGGAGAATGAGCAGTTCTTC.

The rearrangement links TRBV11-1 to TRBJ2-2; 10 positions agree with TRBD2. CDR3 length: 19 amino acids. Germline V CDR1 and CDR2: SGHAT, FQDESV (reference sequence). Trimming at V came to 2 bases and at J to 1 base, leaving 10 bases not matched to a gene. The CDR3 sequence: CASSLTRISGRGNTGELFF. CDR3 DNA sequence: TGTGCCAGCAGCTTAACCCGGATCAGCGGGAGGGGGAACACCGGGGAGCTGTTTTTT.

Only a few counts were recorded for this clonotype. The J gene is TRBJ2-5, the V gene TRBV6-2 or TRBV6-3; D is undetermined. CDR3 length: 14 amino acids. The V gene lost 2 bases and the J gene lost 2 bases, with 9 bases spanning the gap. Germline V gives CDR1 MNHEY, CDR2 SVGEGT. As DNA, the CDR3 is TGTGCCAGCAGTTACCAAGGGTATCAAGAGACCCAGTACTTC. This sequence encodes CASSYQGYQETQYF.

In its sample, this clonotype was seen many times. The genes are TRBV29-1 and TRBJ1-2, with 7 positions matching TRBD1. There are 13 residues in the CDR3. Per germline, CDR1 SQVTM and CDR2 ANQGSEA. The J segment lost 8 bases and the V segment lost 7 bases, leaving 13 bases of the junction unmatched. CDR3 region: CSARQGSGTGYTF. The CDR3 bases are TGCAGCGCAAGACAGGGTAGCGGCACGGGCTACACCTTC.

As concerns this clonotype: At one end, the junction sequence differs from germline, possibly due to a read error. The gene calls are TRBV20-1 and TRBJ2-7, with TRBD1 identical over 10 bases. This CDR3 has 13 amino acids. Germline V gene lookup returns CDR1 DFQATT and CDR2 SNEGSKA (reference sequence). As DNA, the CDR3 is TGCAGTGCTCGAGAGGGACAGGGGATTGAGCAGTACTTC. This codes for CSAREGQGIEQYF.

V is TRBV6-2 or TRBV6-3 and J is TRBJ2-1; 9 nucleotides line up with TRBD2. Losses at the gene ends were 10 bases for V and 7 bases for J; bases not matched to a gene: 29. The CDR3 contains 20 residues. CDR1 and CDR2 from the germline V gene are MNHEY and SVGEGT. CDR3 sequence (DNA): TGTGCCAACACCACCGTCTTTGCGGGAGGGCACCTAATCAAACTTAATGAGCAGTTCTTC. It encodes CANTTVFAGGHLIKLNEQFF.

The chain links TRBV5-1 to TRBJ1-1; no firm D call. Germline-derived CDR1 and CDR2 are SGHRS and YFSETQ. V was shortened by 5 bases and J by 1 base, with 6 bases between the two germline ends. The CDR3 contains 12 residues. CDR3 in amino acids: CASRRENTEAFF. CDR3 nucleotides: TGCGCCAGCAGACGGGAGAACACTGAAGCTTTCTTT.

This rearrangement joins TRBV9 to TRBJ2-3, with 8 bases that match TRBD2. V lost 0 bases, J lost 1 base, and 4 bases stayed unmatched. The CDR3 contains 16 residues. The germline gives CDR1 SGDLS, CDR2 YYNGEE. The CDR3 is CASSVAGRGRTDTQYF. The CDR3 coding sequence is TGTGCCAGCAGCGTAGCCGGGAGGGGACGCACAGATACGCAGTATTTT. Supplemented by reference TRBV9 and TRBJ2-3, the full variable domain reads DSGVTQTPKHLITATGQRVTLRCSPRSGDLSVYWYQQSLDQGLQFLIQYYNGEERAKGNILERFSAQQFPDLHSELNLSSLELGDSALYFCASSVAGRGRTDTQYFGPGTRLTVL.

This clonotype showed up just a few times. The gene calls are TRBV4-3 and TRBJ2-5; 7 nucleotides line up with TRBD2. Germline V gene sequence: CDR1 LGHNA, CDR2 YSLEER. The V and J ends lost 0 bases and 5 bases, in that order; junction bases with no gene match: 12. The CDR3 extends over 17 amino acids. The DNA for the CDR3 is TGCGCCAGCAGCCAAGATCGGTTGGCGGGAGCGGCGGAGACCCAGTACTTC. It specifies CASSQDRLAGAAETQYF.

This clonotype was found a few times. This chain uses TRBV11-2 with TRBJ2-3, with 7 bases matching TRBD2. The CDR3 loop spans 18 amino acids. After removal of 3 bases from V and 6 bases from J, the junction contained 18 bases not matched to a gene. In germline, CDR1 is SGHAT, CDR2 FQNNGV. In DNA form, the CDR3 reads TGTGCCAGCAGCTTCCCTGCGTGGCTAGCGGTCCTCGGGGATACGCAGTATTTT. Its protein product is CASSFPAWLAVLGDTQYF.

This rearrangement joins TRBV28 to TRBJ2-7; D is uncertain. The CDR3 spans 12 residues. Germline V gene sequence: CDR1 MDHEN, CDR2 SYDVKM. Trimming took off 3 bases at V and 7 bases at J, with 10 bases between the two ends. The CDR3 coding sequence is TGTGCCAGCAGTTTGGCAGCAGGTGAGCAGTACTTC. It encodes CASSLAAGEQYF.

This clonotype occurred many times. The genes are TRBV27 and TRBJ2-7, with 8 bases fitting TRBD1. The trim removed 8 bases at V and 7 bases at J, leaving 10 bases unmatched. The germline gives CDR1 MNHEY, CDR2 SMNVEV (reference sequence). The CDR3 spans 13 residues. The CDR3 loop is CASGFQGAGEQYF. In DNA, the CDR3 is TGTGCCAGCGGGTTTCAGGGGGCAGGTGAGCAGTACTTC.

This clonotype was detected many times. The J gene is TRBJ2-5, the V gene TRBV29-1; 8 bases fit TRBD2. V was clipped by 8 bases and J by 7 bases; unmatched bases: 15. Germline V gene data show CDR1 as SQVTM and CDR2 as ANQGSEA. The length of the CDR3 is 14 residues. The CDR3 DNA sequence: TGCAGCCCTAGAGTAGCGGGGCCCCCCGCGACCCAGTACTTC. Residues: CSPRVAGPPATQYF.

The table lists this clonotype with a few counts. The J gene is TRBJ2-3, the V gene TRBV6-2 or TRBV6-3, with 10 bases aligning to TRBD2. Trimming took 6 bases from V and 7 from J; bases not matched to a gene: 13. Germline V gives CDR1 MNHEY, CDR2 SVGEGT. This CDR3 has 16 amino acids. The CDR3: CASRAPLAGEDNTQYF. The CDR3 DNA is TGTGCCAGCAGGGCCCCCCTAGCGGGAGAGGATAATACGCAGTATTTT.

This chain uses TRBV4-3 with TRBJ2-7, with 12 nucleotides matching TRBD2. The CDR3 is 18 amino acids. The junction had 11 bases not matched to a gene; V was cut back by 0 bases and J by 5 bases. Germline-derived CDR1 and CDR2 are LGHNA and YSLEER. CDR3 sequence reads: CASSQEEGLAGGEDEQYF. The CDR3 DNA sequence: TGCGCCAGCAGCCAAGAGGAGGGGCTAGCGGGAGGGGAGGACGAGCAGTACTTC.

This CDR3 reads CASSRGARGTDTQYF. The CDR3 region has the DNA TGTGCCAGTAGTAGGGGGGCGCGTGGTACAGATACGCAGTATTTT. The chain has TRBV19 and TRBJ2-3; D possibly uses TRBD1 or TRBD2 (6 bases each). Germline loops: CDR1 LNHDA, CDR2 SQIVND (reference sequence). This CDR3 has 15 residues. V lost 4 bases and J 3 bases, leaving 14 bases between the germline ends.

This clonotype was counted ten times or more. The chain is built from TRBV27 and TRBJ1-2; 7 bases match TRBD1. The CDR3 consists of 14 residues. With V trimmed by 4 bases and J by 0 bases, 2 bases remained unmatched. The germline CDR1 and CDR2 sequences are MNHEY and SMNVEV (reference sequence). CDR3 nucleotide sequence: TGTGCCAGCAGTTCAGGGGGAGCTAACTATGGCTACACCTTC. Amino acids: CASSSGGANYGYTF.

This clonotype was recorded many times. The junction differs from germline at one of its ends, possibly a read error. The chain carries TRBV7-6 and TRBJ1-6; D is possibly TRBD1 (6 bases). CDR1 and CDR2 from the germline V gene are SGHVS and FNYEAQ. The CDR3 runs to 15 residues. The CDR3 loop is CASSLTGGNNSPLHF. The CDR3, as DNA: TGTGCCAGCAGCTTAACTGGGGGCAATAATTCACCCCTTCACTTT.

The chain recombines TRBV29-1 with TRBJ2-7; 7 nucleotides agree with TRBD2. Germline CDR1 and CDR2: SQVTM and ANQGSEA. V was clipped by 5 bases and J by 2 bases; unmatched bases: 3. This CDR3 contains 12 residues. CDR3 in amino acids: CSVSGETYEQYF. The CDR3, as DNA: TGCAGCGTTAGCGGGGAGACCTACGAGCAGTACTTC.